Each of the 29 T cell receptor beta chains below was sequenced from the same sample in a study of blood T cell repertoires in COVID-19. The table came from immunoSEQ multiplex PCR; TCRdb's copy has only in-frame clones and leaves some out. This sample yields 150,000 to 200,000 clones, of which under 85% are seen a single time; about 1.2% belongs to the top ten. Sequenced material: peripheral blood. These receptors came from a man aged 55 to 69 who had recovered from COVID-19.

The chain has TRBV6-5 and TRBJ1-1; the D is unclear. V was shortened by 6 bases and J by 4 bases, with 12 bases between the two germline ends. This CDR3 contains 13 residues. The germline V gene has CDR1 MNHEY and CDR2 SVGAGI. CDR3 DNA sequence: TGTGCCAGCAGGGAGAGGGTGTCCACTGAAGCTTTCTTT. This codes for CASRERVSTEAFF.

The chain is built from TRBV20-1 and TRBJ1-6; perhaps TRBD1 as D (6 bases). CDR3 length equals 15 residues. Germline CDR1 and CDR2: DFQATT and SNEGSKA (reference sequence). The V end lost 3 bases, the J end lost 10 bases, and 19 bases lay between the germline ends. This CDR3 reads CSASLGAPWESPLHF. CDR3 DNA sequence: TGCAGTGCTAGTTTGGGGGCACCCTGGGAGTCACCCCTCCACTTT.

The chain has TRBV6-6 and TRBJ2-1; 8 nucleotides line up with TRBD2. Germline-derived CDR1 and CDR2 are MNHNY and SVGAGI (reference sequence). Losses at the gene ends were 5 bases for V and 7 bases for J; bases not matched to a gene: 7. CDR3 length: 14 amino acids. CDR3 sequence reads: CASSLGGAINEQFF. In nucleotides, the CDR3 is TGTGCCAGCAGTCTCGGGGGGGCCATTAATGAGCAGTTCTTC.

This chain connects TRBV5-1 to TRBJ2-7, with 12 bases that match TRBD2. V was clipped by 4 bases and J by 3 bases; unmatched bases: 5. The germline gives CDR1 SGHRS, CDR2 YFSETQ. The CDR3 has 15 residues. The DNA for the CDR3 is TGCGCCAGCAGCACCCTAGCGGGGGGGGACTACGAGCAGTACTTC. Translation gives CASSTLAGGDYEQYF.

V usage is TRBV27 and J usage is TRBJ2-3; 13 bases are a match to TRBD2. Germline-derived CDR1 and CDR2 are MNHEY and SMNVEV (reference sequence). The length of the CDR3 is 16 residues. V was pared by 4 bases and J by 4 bases, with 5 bases of the junction left unmatched. The DNA for the CDR3 is TGTGCCAGCAGTTCAACTAGCGGGGGGGCCCCAGATACGCAGTATTTT. It yields the protein CASSSTSGGAPDTQYF.

The chain links TRBV29-1 to TRBJ1-1; tentative D call: TRBD1 (5 bases). CDR1 is SQVTM, CDR2 ANQGSEA, per germline. V shed 3 bases and J shed 4 bases, with 12 bases lying between them. This CDR3 spans 13 amino acids. In DNA, the CDR3 is TGCAGCGTTGAGTACCGTAGGGGCACTGAAGCTTTCTTT. Translation: CSVEYRRGTEAFF. The whole variable domain, remainder taken from reference TRBV29-1 and TRBJ1-1, is SAVISQKPSRDICQRGTSLTIQCQVDSQVTMMFWYRQQPGQSLTLIATANQGSEATYESGFVIDKFPISRPNLTFSTLTVSNMSPEDSSIYLCSVEYRRGTEAFFGQGTRLTVV.

The chain carries TRBV6-5 and TRBJ2-1; possible D gene TRBD1, 5 bases. This CDR3 has 12 amino acids. Germline lookup yields CDR1 MNHEY and CDR2 SVGAGI. Trimming removed 6 bases at V and 8 bases at J, with 11 bases between. CDR3 in amino acids: CASSSGADEQFF. The CDR3 bases are TGTGCCAGCAGCAGTGGGGCGGATGAGCAGTTCTTC.

As DNA, the CDR3 is TGTGCCAGCAGCGCTACAGGGGATGGGGCCAACGTCCTGACTTTC. It yields the protein CASSATGDGANVLTF. V and J are TRBV9 and TRBJ2-6; TRBD1 agrees at 7 bases. The V gene end was trimmed by 3 bases and the J gene end by 3 bases; junction bases not matched to a gene: 3. Germline-derived CDR1 and CDR2 are SGDLS and YYNGEE. The length of the CDR3 is 15 residues.

V usage is TRBV19 and J usage is TRBJ1-2; 7 positions agree with TRBD1. The CDR3 length is 15 residues. CDR1 and CDR2 (germline): LNHDA, SQIVND (reference sequence). V gave up 5 bases and J gave up 0 bases; unmatched junction bases: 6. DNA for the CDR3: TGTGCCAGTAGTGAGTTGGGACAGTCTAACTATGGCTACACCTTC. Protein sequence: CASSELGQSNYGYTF.

The chain is built from TRBV18 and TRBJ1-2; possibly TRBD1 for D (5 bases). CDR1 KGHSH and CDR2 LQKENI come from the germline V gene. CDR3 length: 13 residues. The V and J ends lost 4 bases and 4 bases respectively, with 10 bases between them. CDR3 sequence: CASSRDGGYGYTF. The CDR3 bases are TGTGCCAGCTCACGCGACGGGGGCTATGGCTACACCTTC. Full variable domain (missing parts from reference TRBV18 and TRBJ1-2): NAGVMQNPRHLVRRRGQEARLRCSPMKGHSHVYWYRQLPEEGLKFMVYLQKENIIDESGMPKERFSAEFPKEGPSILRIQQVVRGDSAAYFCASSRDGGYGYTFGSGTRLTVV.

The chain is built from TRBV27 and TRBJ1-4, with 7 bases lining up with TRBD1. Germline V gene lookup returns CDR1 MNHEY and CDR2 SMNVEV (reference sequence). The CDR3 runs to 13 residues. Trimming removed 8 bases from V and 10 bases from J; junction bases left unmatched: 10. The CDR3 sequence is CASRLGGSPKLFF. The CDR3 DNA reads TGTGCCAGCCGCCTAGGGGGCAGTCCAAAACTGTTTTTT.

V is TRBV3-1 (or the pseudogene TRBV3-2) and J is TRBJ2-1, with 11 bases fitting TRBD2. This CDR3 is built from 15 residues. CDR1 and CDR2 from the germline V gene are LGHDT and YNNKEL (reference sequence). V lost 6 bases to trimming and J lost 5 bases; unmatched junction nucleotides: 6. The chain's CDR3 is CASRYSGGANNEQFF. The CDR3 DNA follows: TGTGCCAGCAGGTATAGCGGGGGGGCCAACAATGAGCAGTTCTTC.

The V gene is TRBV18, the J gene TRBJ1-6, with 8 bases aligning to TRBD1. CDR1 and CDR2 from the germline V gene are KGHSH and LQKENI. Trimming at V came to 4 bases and at J to 0 bases, leaving 8 bases not matched to a gene. The CDR3 extends over 18 amino acids. CDR3 coding DNA: TGTGCCAGCTCACGGCAGACAGGGGCAAGCTCCTATAATTCACCCCTCCACTTT. It specifies CASSRQTGASSYNSPLHF.

The V and J genes are TRBV6-5 and TRBJ2-5; 8 positions match TRBD1. V lost 8 bases and J lost 5; bases outside the gene matches: 10. This CDR3 spans 14 amino acids. From germline, CDR1 is MNHEY and CDR2 SVGAGI. The CDR3 sequence is CASGATGDGETQYF. CDR3 sequence (DNA): TGTGCCAGCGGGGCGACAGGGGACGGGGAGACCCAGTACTTC.

The J gene is TRBJ2-7, the V gene TRBV5-4; 10 nucleotides agree with TRBD2. The trim removed 4 bases at V and 3 bases at J, leaving 7 bases unmatched. The CDR3 is 15 amino acids. Germline CDR1 SGHNT, CDR2 YYREEE (reference sequence). The CDR3 spells CASSPGLAEGYEQYF. The CDR3 DNA follows: TGTGCCAGCAGCCCCGGACTAGCGGAAGGCTACGAGCAGTACTTC.

This rearrangement joins TRBV18 to TRBJ2-7, with TRBD2 as a possible D gene (6 bases). The CDR3 is 15 residues long. Germline CDR1 reads KGHSH; CDR2 reads LQKENI. V was shortened by 2 bases and J by 1 base, with 12 bases between the two germline ends. CDR3 nucleotides: TGTGCCAGCTCACCATCACGGGGACTGTCCTACGAGCAGTACTTC. Its protein is CASSPSRGLSYEQYF.

The chain employs TRBV6-5 and TRBJ1-2, with no clear D. The CDR3 is made up of 13 amino acids. Germline values: CDR1 MNHEY, CDR2 SVGAGI. V was cut by 4 bases and J by 4 bases, with 10 bases left in between. CDR3 sequence: CASSLAGSYGYTF. As DNA, the CDR3 is TGTGCCAGCAGTTTAGCGGGTAGCTATGGCTACACCTTC.

The V gene is TRBV7-2, the J gene TRBJ1-6; 10 bases are shared with TRBD1. The trim removed 3 bases at V and 4 bases at J, leaving 3 bases unmatched. Germline CDR1 and CDR2: SGHTA and FQGNSA. The CDR3 runs to 16 residues. The DNA for the CDR3 is TGTGCCAGCAGCTTGGGGACAGGGGCTTATAATTCACCCCTCCACTTT. Residues: CASSLGTGAYNSPLHF. The full variable domain, its missing parts supplied by reference TRBV7-2 and TRBJ1-6, is GAGVSQSPSNKVTEKGKDVELRCDPISGHTALYWYRQSLGQGLEFLIYFQGNSAPDKSGLPSDRFSAERTGGSVSTLTIQRTQQEDSAVYLCASSLGTGAYNSPLHFGNGTRLTVT.

This chain links TRBV29-1 with TRBJ2-3; D perhaps matches TRBD2 (6 bases). CDR3 length: 13 residues. Germline CDR1 reads SQVTM; CDR2 reads ANQGSEA. Trimming took 8 bases from V and 4 from J, leaving 16 bases between them. The DNA of the CDR3 is TGCAGCCTGGCGGGGAACGGGGCAGATACGCAGTATTTT. Translation: CSLAGNGADTQYF.

The V gene is TRBV5-8, the J gene TRBJ1-5; no clear D gene. The germline V and J ends were trimmed by 1 base and 2 bases, with 7 bases remaining between them. CDR3 length equals 14 residues. CDR1 is SGHTS, CDR2 YDEGEE, per germline. CDR3 protein: CASSLMGGNQPQHF. CDR3 nucleotide sequence: TGTGCCAGCAGCTTGATGGGAGGCAATCAGCCCCAGCATTTT. The variable domain in full, with the rest retrieved from reference TRBV5-8 and TRBJ1-5, is EAGVTQSPTHLIKTRGQQATLRCSPISGHTSVYWYQQALGLGLQFLLWYDEGEERNRGNFPPRFSGRQFPNYSSELNVNALELEDSALYLCASSLMGGNQPQHFGDGTRLSIL.

The V gene is TRBV27, the J gene TRBJ1-2; D perhaps matches TRBD1 (6 bases). The germline V gene has CDR1 MNHEY and CDR2 SMNVEV (reference sequence). V was cut by 5 bases and J by 7 bases, with 11 bases left in between. This CDR3 contains 12 residues. The CDR3: CASSHPRGGYTF. CDR3 DNA: TGTGCCAGCAGTCATCCCAGGGGTGGCTACACCTTC.

The chain combines TRBV6-2 or TRBV6-3 with TRBJ2-7; 10 nucleotides match TRBD1. Germline lookup yields CDR1 MNHEY and CDR2 SVGEGT. V gave up 4 bases and J gave up 4 bases; unmatched junction bases: 10. The CDR3 covers 16 residues. CDR3 coding DNA: TGTGCCAGCAGTTCCCGAGGACAGGGGGATGCTTACGAGCAGTACTTC. Translated, it gives CASSSRGQGDAYEQYF.

This clone has only one observation. Here the CDR3 DNA reads TGTGCCAGCAGCTTAGGAGGGGGCCTCCTCGGCAATCAGCCCCAGCATTTT. Its protein product is CASSLGGGLLGNQPQHF. The J gene is TRBJ1-5, the V gene TRBV11-2, with 7 bases fitting TRBD1. The CDR3 consists of 17 residues. J gave up 2 bases and V 1 base, and 8 bases lay outside the gene matches. Germline lookup yields CDR1 SGHAT and CDR2 FQNNGV.

The chain links TRBV7-9 to TRBJ1-1; 11 positions agree with TRBD1. Germline V lookup: CDR1 SEHNR, CDR2 FQNEAQ (reference sequence). Trimming at V came to 5 bases and at J to 11 bases, leaving 16 bases not matched to a gene. The CDR3 extends over 16 amino acids. CDR3 protein: CASSLGQGAWMWNAFF. The CDR3 bases are TGTGCCAGCAGCCTCGGACAGGGGGCCTGGATGTGGAACGCTTTCTTT.

The CDR3 DNA reads as TGTGCCAGTAGTATAAGGGCAGGGTTGTCGGAAAAACTGTTTTTT. Amino acid sequence: CASSIRAGLSEKLFF. This chain connects TRBV19 to TRBJ1-4; D possibly corresponds to TRBD1 (5 bases). The CDR3 length is 15 residues. V gave up 2 bases and J gave up 8 bases, with 15 bases separating them. Germline V lookup: CDR1 LNHDA, CDR2 SQIVND (reference sequence).

The chain recombines TRBV7-2 with TRBJ2-4; TRBD2 agrees at 10 bases. The germline V gene has CDR1 SGHTA and CDR2 FQGNSA. J gave up 0 bases and V 2 bases, and 1 base lay outside the gene matches. The CDR3 length is 16 residues. CDR3 residues: CASSLLAGGAKNIQYF. CDR3 DNA sequence: TGTGCCAGCAGCTTATTAGCGGGGGGAGCCAAAAACATTCAGTACTTC.

The V call is TRBV7-9, the J call TRBJ2-1; a weak D match, TRBD2 (7 bases). Trimming left V 2 bases short and J 4 bases short, with 12 bases between. The germline gives CDR1 SEHNR, CDR2 FQNEAQ (reference sequence). CDR3 length: 15 amino acids. DNA of the CDR3: TGTGCCAGCAGCTTAAGGGGGGGCACTTACAATGAGCAGTTCTTC. It translates to CASSLRGGTYNEQFF.

The CDR3 bases are TGTGCCAGCAGCCAAGAAAGAGGAGGGGGCGTCTACGAGCAGTACTTC. Protein sequence: CASSQERGGGVYEQYF. V gene TRBV3-1 (or the pseudogene TRBV3-2) combines with J gene TRBJ2-7; possible D gene TRBD1, 7 bases. This CDR3 is 16 amino acids long. Deletions cut 0 bases from V and 3 bases from J, with 15 bases between. CDR1 and CDR2 from the germline V gene are LGHDT and YNNKEL (reference sequence).

The V gene is TRBV15, the J gene TRBJ2-3; TRBD2 matches at 10 bases. Per the germline V gene, CDR1 is LNHNV and CDR2 is YYDKDF (reference sequence). V dropped 6 bases and J dropped 4; count of bases not matched to a gene: 7. The CDR3 consists of 15 residues. The CDR3: CATRESGGAPDTQYF. In nucleotides, the CDR3 is TGTGCCACCAGGGAGAGCGGGGGGGCCCCAGATACGCAGTATTTT.